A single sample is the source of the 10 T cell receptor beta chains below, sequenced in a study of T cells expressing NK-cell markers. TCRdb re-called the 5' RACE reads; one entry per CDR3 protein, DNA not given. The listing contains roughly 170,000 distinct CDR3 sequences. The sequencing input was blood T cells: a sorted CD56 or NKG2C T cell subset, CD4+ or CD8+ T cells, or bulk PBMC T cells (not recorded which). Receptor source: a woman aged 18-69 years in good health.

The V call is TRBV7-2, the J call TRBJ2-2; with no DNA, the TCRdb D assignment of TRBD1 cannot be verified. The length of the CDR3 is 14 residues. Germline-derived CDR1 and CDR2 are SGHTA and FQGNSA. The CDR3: CASSTRTTTGELFF.

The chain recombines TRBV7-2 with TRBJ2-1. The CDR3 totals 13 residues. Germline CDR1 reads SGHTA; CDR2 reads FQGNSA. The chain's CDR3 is CASSPRASNEQFF.

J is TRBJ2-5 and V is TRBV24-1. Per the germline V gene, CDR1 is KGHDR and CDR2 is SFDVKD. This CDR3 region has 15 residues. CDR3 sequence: CATSDSSGDKETQYF.

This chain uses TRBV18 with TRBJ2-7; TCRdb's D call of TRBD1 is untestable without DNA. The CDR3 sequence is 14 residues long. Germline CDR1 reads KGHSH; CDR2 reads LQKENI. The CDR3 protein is CASSPPREPYEQYF.

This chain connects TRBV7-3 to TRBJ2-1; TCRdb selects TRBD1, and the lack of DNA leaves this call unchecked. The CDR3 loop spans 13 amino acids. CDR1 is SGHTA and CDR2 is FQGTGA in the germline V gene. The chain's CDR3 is CASSLSRGDEQFF. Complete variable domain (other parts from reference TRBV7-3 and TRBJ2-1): GAGVSQTPSNKVTEKGKYVELRCDPISGHTALYWYRQSLGQGPEFLIYFQGTGAADDSGLPNDRFFAVRPEGSVSTLKIQRTERGDSAVYLCASSLSRGDEQFFGPGTRLTVL.

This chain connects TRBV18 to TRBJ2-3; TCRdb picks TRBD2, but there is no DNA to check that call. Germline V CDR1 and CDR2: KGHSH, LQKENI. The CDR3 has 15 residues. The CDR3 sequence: CASEPTSGSTDTQYF.

CDR3 region: CSAPIQGARTEAFF. J is TRBJ1-1 and V is TRBV20-1; TCRdb reports TRBD1, a call that lacks DNA to check it against. CDR3 length: 14 residues. Per germline, CDR1 DFQATT and CDR2 SNEGSKA (reference sequence).

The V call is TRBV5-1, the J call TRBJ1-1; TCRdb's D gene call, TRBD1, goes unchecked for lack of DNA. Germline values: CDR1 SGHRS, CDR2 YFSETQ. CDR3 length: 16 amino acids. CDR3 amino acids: CASSPQSGSGDTEAFF. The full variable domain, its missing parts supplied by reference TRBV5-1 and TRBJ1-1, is KAGVTQTPRYLIKTRGQQVTLSCSPISGHRSVSWYQQTPGQGLQFLFEYFSETQRNKGNFPGRFSGRQFSNSRSEMNVSTLELGDSALYLCASSPQSGSGDTEAFFGQGTRLTVV.

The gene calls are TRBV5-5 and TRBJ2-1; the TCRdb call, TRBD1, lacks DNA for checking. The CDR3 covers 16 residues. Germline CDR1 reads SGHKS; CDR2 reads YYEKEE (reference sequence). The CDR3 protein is CASSRTRGQGYNEQFF.

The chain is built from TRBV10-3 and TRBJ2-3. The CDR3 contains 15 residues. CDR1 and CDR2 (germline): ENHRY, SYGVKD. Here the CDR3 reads CAISESATVTDTQYF.